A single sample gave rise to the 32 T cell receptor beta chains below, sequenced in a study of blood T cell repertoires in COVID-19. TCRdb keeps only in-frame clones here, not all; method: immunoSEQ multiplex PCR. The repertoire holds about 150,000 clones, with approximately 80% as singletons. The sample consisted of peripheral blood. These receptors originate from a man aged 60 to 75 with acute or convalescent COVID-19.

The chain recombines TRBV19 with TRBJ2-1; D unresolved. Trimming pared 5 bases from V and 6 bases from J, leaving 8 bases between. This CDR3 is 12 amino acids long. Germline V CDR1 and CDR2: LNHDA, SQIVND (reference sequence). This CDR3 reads CASSRASNEQFF. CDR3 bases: TGTGCCAGTAGTCGTGCTAGCAATGAGCAGTTCTTC.

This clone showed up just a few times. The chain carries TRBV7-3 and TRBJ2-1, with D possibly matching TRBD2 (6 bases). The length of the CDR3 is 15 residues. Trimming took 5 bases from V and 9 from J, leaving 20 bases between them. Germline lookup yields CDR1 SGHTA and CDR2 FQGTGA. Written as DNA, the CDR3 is TGTGCCAGCAGCCTCTCCGGGGCCCCCGGGGGTGAGCAGTTCTTC. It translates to CASSLSGAPGGEQFF. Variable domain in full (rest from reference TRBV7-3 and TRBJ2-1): GAGVSQTPSNKVTEKGKYVELRCDPISGHTALYWYRQSLGQGPEFLIYFQGTGAADDSGLPNDRFFAVRPEGSVSTLKIQRTERGDSAVYLCASSLSGAPGGEQFFGPGTRLTVL.

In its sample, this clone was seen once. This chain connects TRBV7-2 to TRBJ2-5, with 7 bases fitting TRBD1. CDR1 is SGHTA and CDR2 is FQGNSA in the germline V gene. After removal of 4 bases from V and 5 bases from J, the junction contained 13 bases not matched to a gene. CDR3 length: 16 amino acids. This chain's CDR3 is CASSSSPGTARETQYF. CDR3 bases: TGTGCCAGCAGCTCGAGTCCGGGGACAGCCAGGGAGACCCAGTACTTC.

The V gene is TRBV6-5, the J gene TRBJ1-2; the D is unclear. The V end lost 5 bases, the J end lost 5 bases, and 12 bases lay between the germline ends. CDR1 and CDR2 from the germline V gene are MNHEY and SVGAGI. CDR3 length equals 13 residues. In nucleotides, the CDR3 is TGTGCCAGCAGTCCACGCGCAGGTTATGGCTACACCTTC. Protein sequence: CASSPRAGYGYTF.

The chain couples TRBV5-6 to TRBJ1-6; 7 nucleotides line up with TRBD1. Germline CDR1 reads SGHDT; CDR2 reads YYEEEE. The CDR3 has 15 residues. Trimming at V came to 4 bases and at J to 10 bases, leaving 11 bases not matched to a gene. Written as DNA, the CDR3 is TGTGCCAGCAGCGCCTTAGACAGGGTCATCTCACCCCTCCACTTT. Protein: CASSALDRVISPLHF.

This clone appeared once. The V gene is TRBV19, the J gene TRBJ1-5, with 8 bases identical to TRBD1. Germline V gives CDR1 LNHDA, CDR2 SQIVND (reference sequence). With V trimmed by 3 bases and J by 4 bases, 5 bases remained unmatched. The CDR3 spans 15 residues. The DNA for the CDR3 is TGTGCCAGTAGTATCGGACAGGGCGGGAATCAGCCCCAGCATTTT. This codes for CASSIGQGGNQPQHF.

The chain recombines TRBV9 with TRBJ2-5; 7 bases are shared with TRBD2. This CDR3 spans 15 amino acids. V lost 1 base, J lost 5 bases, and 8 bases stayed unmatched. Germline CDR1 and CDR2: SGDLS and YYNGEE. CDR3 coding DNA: TGTGCCAGCAGCGTAAGCGGGGTTAGGAGGGAGACCCAGTACTTC. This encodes CASSVSGVRRETQYF. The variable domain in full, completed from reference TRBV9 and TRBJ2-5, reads DSGVTQTPKHLITATGQRVTLRCSPRSGDLSVYWYQQSLDQGLQFLIQYYNGEERAKGNILERFSAQQFPDLHSELNLSSLELGDSALYFCASSVSGVRRETQYFGPGTRLLVL.

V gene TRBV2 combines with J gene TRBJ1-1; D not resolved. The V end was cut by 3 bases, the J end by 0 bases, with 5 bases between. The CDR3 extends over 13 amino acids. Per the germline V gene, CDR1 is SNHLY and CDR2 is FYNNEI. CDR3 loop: CASSDAMNTEAFF. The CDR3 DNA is TGTGCCAGCAGTGACGCGATGAACACTGAAGCTTTCTTT.

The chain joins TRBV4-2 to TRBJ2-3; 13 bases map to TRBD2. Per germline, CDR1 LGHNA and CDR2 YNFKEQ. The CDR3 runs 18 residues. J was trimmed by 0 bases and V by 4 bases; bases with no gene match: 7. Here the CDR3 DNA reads TGTGCCAGCAGCCGGAGACTAGCGGGGGGTTCTAGCACAGATACGCAGTATTTT. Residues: CASSRRLAGGSSTDTQYF.

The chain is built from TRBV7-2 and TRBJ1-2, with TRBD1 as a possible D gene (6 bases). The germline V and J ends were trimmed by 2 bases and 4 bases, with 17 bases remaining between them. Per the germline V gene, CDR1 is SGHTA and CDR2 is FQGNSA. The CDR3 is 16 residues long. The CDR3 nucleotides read TGTGCCAGCAGCTTAAGTGGCGGGGGCCCGTTCTATGGCTACACCTTC. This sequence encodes CASSLSGGGPFYGYTF.

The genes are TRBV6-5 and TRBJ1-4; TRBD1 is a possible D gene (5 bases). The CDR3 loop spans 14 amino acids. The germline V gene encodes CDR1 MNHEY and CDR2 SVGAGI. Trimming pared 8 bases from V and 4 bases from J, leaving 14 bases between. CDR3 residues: CASRPGDFNEKLFF. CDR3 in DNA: TGTGCCAGCCGCCCTGGGGACTTTAATGAAAAACTGTTTTTT.

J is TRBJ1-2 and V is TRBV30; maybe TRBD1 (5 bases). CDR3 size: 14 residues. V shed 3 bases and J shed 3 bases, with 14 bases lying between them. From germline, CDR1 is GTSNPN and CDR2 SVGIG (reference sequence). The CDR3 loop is CAWRKGGGDYGYTF. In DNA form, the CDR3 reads TGTGCCTGGAGGAAGGGCGGAGGGGACTATGGCTACACCTTC. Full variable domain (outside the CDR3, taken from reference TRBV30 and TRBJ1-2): SQTIHQWPATLVQPVGSPLSLECTVEGTSNPNLYWYRQAAGRGLQLLFYSVGIGQISSEVPQNLSASRPQDRQFILSSKKLLLSDSGFYLCAWRKGGGDYGYTFGSGTRLTVV.

CDR3 protein: CASNPRGAFTSPLHF. The DNA of the CDR3 is TGTGCCAGCAACCCACGGGGGGCCTTTACTTCACCCCTCCACTTT. The chain uses TRBV7-2 and TRBJ1-6; a possible D gene is TRBD1 (6 bases). This CDR3 spans 15 amino acids. The germline gives CDR1 SGHTA, CDR2 FQGNSA. Trimming cost V 7 bases and J 9 bases, with 19 bases left between them.

CDR3: CASSQEGPRGGGELFF. The CDR3 nucleotides are TGCGCCAGCAGCCAAGAGGGCCCCAGGGGTGGCGGGGAGCTGTTTTTT. V gene TRBV4-3 combines with J gene TRBJ2-2, with D maybe TRBD1 (6 bases). Trimming left V 0 bases short and J 7 bases short, with 15 bases between. CDR3 length: 16 amino acids. Germline V lookup: CDR1 LGHNA, CDR2 YSLEER.

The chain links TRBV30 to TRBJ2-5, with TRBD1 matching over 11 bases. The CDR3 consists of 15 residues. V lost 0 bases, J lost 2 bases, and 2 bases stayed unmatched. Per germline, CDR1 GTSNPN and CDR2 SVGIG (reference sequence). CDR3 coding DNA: TGTGCCTGGAGTGTATGGGACAGGGGGCAAGAGACCCAGTACTTC. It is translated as CAWSVWDRGQETQYF.

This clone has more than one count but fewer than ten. CDR3 in DNA: TGTGCCAGCAGTCTAAGGACAGGGGACGGCTACACCTTC. It specifies CASSLRTGDGYTF. The chain has TRBV27 and TRBJ1-2; the match to TRBD1 covers 9 bases. The germline CDR1 and CDR2 sequences are MNHEY and SMNVEV (reference sequence). The CDR3 is made up of 13 amino acids. The V and J ends lost 5 bases and 8 bases, in that order; junction bases with no gene match: 6.

This CDR3 is CASSLRGSMGAIGTQPQHF. CDR3 bases: TGTGCCAGCAGCTTAAGAGGATCTATGGGGGCCATAGGCACTCAGCCCCAGCATTTT. The chain is built from TRBV7-2 and TRBJ1-5, with D perhaps TRBD1 (6 bases). Germline assignment: CDR1 SGHTA and CDR2 FQGNSA. Trimming left V 2 bases short and J 6 bases short, with 26 bases between. The CDR3 spans 19 residues.

The CDR3 region is CACLLGPGQPQHF. CDR3 DNA sequence: TGTGCCTGCCTGCTGGGGCCGGGTCAGCCCCAGCATTTT. The chain is built from TRBV30 and TRBJ1-5; a possible D gene is TRBD1 (5 bases). Germline assignment: CDR1 GTSNPN and CDR2 SVGIG (reference sequence). V dropped 6 bases and J dropped 6 bases, with 15 bases sitting between them. The CDR3 is 13 amino acids.

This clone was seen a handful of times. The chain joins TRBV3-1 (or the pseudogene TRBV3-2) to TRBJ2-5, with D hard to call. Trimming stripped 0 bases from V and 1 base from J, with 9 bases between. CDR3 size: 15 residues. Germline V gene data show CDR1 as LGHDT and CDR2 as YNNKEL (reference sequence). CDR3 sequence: CASSQDGLRQETQYF. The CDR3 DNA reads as TGTGCCAGCAGCCAAGACGGTTTACGCCAAGAGACCCAGTACTTC.

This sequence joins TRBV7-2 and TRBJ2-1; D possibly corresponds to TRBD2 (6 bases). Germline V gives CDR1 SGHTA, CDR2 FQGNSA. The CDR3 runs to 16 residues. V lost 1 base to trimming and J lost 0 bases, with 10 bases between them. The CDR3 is CASSLGSGYSYNEQFF. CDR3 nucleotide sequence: TGTGCCAGCAGCTTAGGTAGCGGCTACTCCTACAATGAGCAGTTCTTC.

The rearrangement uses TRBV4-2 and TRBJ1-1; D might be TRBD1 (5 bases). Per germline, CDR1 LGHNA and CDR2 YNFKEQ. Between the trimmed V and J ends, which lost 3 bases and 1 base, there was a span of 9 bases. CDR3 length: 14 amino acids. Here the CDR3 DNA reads TGTGCCAGCAGCCACACGACAGAGAACACTGAAGCTTTCTTT. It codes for CASSHTTENTEAFF.

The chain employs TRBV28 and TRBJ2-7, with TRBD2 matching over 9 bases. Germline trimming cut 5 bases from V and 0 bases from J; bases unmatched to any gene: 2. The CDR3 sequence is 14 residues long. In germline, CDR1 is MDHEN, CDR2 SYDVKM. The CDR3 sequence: CASSTSGSSYEQYF. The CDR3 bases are TGTGCCAGCAGTACTAGCGGGTCCTCCTACGAGCAGTACTTC.

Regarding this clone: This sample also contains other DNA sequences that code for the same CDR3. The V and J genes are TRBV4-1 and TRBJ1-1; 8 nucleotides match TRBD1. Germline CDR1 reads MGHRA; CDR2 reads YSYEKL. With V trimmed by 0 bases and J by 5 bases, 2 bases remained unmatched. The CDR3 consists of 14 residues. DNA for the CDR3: TGCGCCAGCAGCCAAGACAGGGGGCGGACTGAAGCTTTCTTT. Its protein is CASSQDRGRTEAFF.

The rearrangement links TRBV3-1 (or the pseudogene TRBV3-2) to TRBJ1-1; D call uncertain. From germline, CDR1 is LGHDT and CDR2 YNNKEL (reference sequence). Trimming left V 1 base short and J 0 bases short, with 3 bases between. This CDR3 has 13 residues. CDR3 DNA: TGTGCCAGCAGCCAAGCTCTGAACACTGAAGCTTTCTTT. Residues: CASSQALNTEAFF.

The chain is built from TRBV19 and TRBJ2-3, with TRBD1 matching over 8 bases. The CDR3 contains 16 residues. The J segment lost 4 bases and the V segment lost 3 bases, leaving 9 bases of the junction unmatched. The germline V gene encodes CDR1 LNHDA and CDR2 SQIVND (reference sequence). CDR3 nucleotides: TGTGCCAGTAGTATCCCCGGACAGGGCTTCGCAGATACGCAGTATTTT. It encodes CASSIPGQGFADTQYF.

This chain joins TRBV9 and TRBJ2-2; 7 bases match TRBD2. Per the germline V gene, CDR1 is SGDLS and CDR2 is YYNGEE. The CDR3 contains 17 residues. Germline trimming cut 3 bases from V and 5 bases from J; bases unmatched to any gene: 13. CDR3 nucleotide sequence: TGTGCCAGCAGCGAGGCAGATACGGCGGGAGCTACCGGGGAGCTGTTTTTT. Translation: CASSEADTAGATGELFF.

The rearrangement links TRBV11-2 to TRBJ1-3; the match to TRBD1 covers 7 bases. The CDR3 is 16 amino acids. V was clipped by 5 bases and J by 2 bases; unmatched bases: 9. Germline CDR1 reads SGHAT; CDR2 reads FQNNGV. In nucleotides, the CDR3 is TGTGCCAGCAGCCCCGACAGGGAAGCGGCTGGAAACACCATATATTTT. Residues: CASSPDREAAGNTIYF.

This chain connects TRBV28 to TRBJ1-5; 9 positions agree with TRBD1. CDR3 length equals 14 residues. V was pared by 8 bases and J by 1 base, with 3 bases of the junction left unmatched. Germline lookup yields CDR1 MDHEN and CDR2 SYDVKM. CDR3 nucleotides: TGTGCCAGCCGACAGGGGGGAAGCAATCAGCCCCAGCATTTT. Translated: CASRQGGSNQPQHF.

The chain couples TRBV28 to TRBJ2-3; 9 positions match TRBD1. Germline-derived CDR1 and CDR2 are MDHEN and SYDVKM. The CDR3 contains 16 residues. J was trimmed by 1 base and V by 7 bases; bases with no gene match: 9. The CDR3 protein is CASNPGRTGGTDTQYF. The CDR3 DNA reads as TGTGCCAGCAATCCTGGCCGGACAGGGGGCACAGATACGCAGTATTTT.

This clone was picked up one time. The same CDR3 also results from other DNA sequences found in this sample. The CDR3 bases are TGTGCCAGCAGCTTAGGGTCAGGCCCGCGCTACACCTTC. Protein sequence: CASSLGSGPRYTF. The chain links TRBV7-2 to TRBJ1-2; no reliable D call. Germline CDR1 SGHTA, CDR2 FQGNSA. This CDR3 has 13 amino acids. Trimming removed 1 base from V and 9 bases from J, with 12 bases in between.

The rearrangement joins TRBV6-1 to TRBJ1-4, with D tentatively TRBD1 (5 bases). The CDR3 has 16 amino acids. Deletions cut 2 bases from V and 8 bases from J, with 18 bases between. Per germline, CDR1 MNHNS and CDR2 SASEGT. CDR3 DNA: TGTGCCAGCAGTGAACATGGGCCAGGGTTGTCCGAAAAACTGTTTTTT. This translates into CASSEHGPGLSEKLFF.

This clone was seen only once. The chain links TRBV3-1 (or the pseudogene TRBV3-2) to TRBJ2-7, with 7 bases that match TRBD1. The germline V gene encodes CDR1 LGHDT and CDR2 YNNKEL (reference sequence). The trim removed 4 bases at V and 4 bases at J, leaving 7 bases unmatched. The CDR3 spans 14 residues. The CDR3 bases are TGTGCCAGCAGCCCTCCCGGGACAGCTTACGAGCAGTACTTC. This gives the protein CASSPPGTAYEQYF.